This T cell receptor beta chain was obtained from a study of shared clonotypes between healthy human individuals. The test was conducted at deep level. Some clones are missing from TCRdb's copy, which holds only in-frame ones; the method was immunoSEQ multiplex PCR. The data hold fewer than 700,000 clones, with around three quarters observed a single time. On this clone: Its antigen is undetermined. The same CDR3 is also encoded by other DNA sequences in this sample.

None of the donors, who were healthy HIV-negative adults, had recently had acute infections or vaccinations. Overall study findings and caveats: Researchers sampled blood only, noting tissue repertoires likely differ.

V was pared by 8 bases and J by 4 bases, with 3 bases between. There are 9 residues in the CDR3. Looked up from germline, CDR1 is MNHEY and CDR2 is SVGAGI. The sequenced sample consisted of PBMCs. This TCR was sampled from a woman in her thirties or forties in good health. Some clones in this sample may be carry-over from other donors' samples. The chain combines TRBV6-5 with TRBJ2-7; D is uncertain. In DNA form, the CDR3 reads TGTGCCAGCGGGTACGAGCAGTACTTC. It yields the protein CASGYEQYF.